Below are 28 T cell receptor beta chains sequenced from a single sample in a study of T-cell memory formation after mild COVID-19. TCRdb recomputed calls from the 5' RACE reads with MiXCR, one row per CDR3 protein. The sample records under 600,000 distinct CDR3 sequences, 20% to 25% being singletons. Input material: PBMCs or a T cell subset sorted from them (not recorded which). The receptors shown here come from an adult woman who had mild COVID-19 (a few samples of this study predate the infection). Cell type and time point are not known.

This chain uses TRBV19 with TRBJ2-2; D is undetermined. This CDR3 comprises 14 residues. The germline V gene has CDR1 LNHDA and CDR2 SQIVND (reference sequence). Trimming took 7 bases from V and 5 from J, leaving 14 bases between them. CDR3 residues: CASTPPLRTGELFF. The CDR3 nucleotides read TGTGCCAGTACCCCCCCCCTCAGGACCGGGGAGCTGTTTTTT.

The chain links TRBV30 to TRBJ1-2, with D maybe TRBD1 (5 bases). Germline CDR1 and CDR2: GTSNPN and SVGIG (reference sequence). CDR3 length: 13 residues. Trimming stripped 3 bases from V and 5 bases from J, with 13 bases between. The CDR3 reads CAWRGQEMYGYTF. The CDR3, as DNA: TGTGCCTGGAGGGGGCAGGAGATGTATGGCTACACCTTC.

The rearrangement uses TRBV15 and TRBJ2-7, with 8 bases identical to TRBD1. The CDR3 is 16 amino acids. J gave up 4 bases and V 1 base, and 9 bases lay outside the gene matches. CDR1 is LNHNV, CDR2 YYDKDF, per germline (reference sequence). For the CDR3, the DNA is TGTGCCACCAGCAGAGGGCAGGGGGCAGTTGAGTACGAGCAGTACTTC. The encoded protein is CATSRGQGAVEYEQYF.

The V call is TRBV6-5, the J call TRBJ2-7, with D possibly TRBD2 on 5 matching bases. Per germline, CDR1 MNHEY and CDR2 SVGAGI. V was pared by 5 bases and J by 2 bases, with 13 bases between. The CDR3 length is 14 residues. For the CDR3, the DNA is TGTGCCAGCAGTGACCCCGGGAACCCCTACGAGCAGTACTTC. It codes for CASSDPGNPYEQYF.

The J gene is TRBJ2-1, the V gene TRBV20-1; D is undetermined. There are 16 residues in the CDR3. Germline assignment: CDR1 DFQATT and CDR2 SNEGSKA (reference sequence). V was trimmed by 4 bases and J by 0 bases, leaving 16 bases between them. The CDR3 DNA is TGCAGTGCTACGGAGTTGCTCTCGAGCTCCTACAATGAGCAGTTCTTC. Translating gives CSATELLSSSYNEQFF.

The chain combines TRBV27 with TRBJ1-2; maybe TRBD1 (6 bases). The V gene lost 5 bases and the J gene lost 1 base, with 14 bases spanning the gap. CDR3 length: 15 residues. Germline V gene sequence: CDR1 MNHEY, CDR2 SMNVEV (reference sequence). CDR3 residues: CASSPGQRLNYGYTF. In nucleotides, the CDR3 is TGTGCCAGCAGTCCCGGACAGAGACTTAACTATGGCTACACCTTC.

This clonotype was seen a few times. This chain connects TRBV15 to TRBJ2-1; D is uncertain. Deletions cut 9 bases from V and 3 bases from J, with 3 bases between. The CDR3 is 10 residues long. Germline V gene sequence: CDR1 LNHNV, CDR2 YYDKDF (reference sequence). CDR3 in amino acids: CATNYNEQFF. The CDR3, as DNA: TGTGCCACGAACTACAATGAGCAGTTCTTC.

V and J are TRBV10-3 and TRBJ1-1; no definite D call. The CDR3 runs 14 residues. CDR1 and CDR2 (germline): ENHRY, SYGVKD. V lost 2 bases to trimming and J lost 1 base, with 8 bases between them. CDR3 region: CAISEMDPNTEAFF. In DNA form, the CDR3 reads TGTGCCATCAGTGAGATGGACCCGAACACTGAAGCTTTCTTT.

This clonotype was seen more than once but under ten times. The chain recombines TRBV20-1 with TRBJ1-6; D not certain. Per germline, CDR1 DFQATT and CDR2 SNEGSKA (reference sequence). The CDR3 runs 13 residues. The V gene lost 3 bases and the J gene lost 7 bases, with 10 bases spanning the gap. The CDR3 is CSASLAGNSPLHF. The CDR3 DNA sequence: TGCAGTGCTAGCCTGGCAGGAAATTCACCCCTCCACTTT.

This clonotype was counted only a few times. The chain has TRBV29-1 and TRBJ2-7, with D possibly TRBD2 on 5 matching bases. V was clipped by 5 bases and J by 4 bases, with 15 bases between them. CDR3 size: 13 residues. The germline V gene has CDR1 SQVTM and CDR2 ANQGSEA. CDR3 sequence reads: CSVSAVVGYEQYF. The CDR3 DNA follows: TGCAGCGTTTCAGCGGTAGTAGGATACGAGCAGTACTTC.

This clonotype turned up a few times. The V and J genes are TRBV7-9 and TRBJ2-7, with D tentatively TRBD1 (6 bases). Germline V CDR1 and CDR2: SEHNR, FQNEAQ (reference sequence). This CDR3 is 12 amino acids long. The ends were cut back, 3 bases at V and 6 bases at J, with 9 bases in the middle. The CDR3 loop is CASSFWGLEQYF. The DNA of the CDR3 is TGTGCCAGCAGCTTTTGGGGGCTCGAGCAGTACTTC.

The chain uses TRBV7-2 and TRBJ2-3, with 14 bases matching TRBD2. CDR3 length: 17 residues. Germline CDR1 SGHTA, CDR2 FQGNSA. With V trimmed by 1 base and J by 4 bases, 4 bases remained unmatched. The CDR3, as DNA: TGTGCCAGCAGCTTAGGGGGACTAGCGGGAGCCGCAGATACGCAGTATTTT. This codes for CASSLGGLAGAADTQYF.

This clonotype was counted between two and nine times. The rearrangement links TRBV12-3 or TRBV12-4 to TRBJ2-7; D remains unclear. The CDR3 totals 13 residues. V lost 0 bases and J lost 5, with 8 bases in between. The CDR3 is CASSLAYSNEQYF. CDR3 in DNA: TGTGCCAGCAGTTTAGCGTACAGTAACGAGCAGTACTTC.

This clonotype came up a few times. This chain joins TRBV4-2 and TRBJ1-1, with D perhaps TRBD1 (6 bases). The germline V gene encodes CDR1 LGHNA and CDR2 YNFKEQ. CDR3 length: 15 amino acids. The ends were cut back, 0 bases at V and 0 bases at J, with 8 bases in the middle. In DNA, the CDR3 is TGTGCCAGCAGCCAAGAGAGGGGGATGAACACTGAAGCTTTCTTT. Encoded protein: CASSQERGMNTEAFF.

In its sample, this clonotype was seen a few times. V gene TRBV5-4 combines with J gene TRBJ2-5; D might be TRBD1 or TRBD2, each matching 5 bases. CDR1 SGHNT and CDR2 YYREEE come from the germline V gene (reference sequence). V was shortened by 3 bases and J by 5 bases, with 14 bases between the two germline ends. The CDR3 has 14 amino acids. The CDR3 region is CASSSGGVGETQYF. The CDR3 coding sequence is TGTGCCAGCAGCTCTGGGGGTGTTGGGGAGACCCAGTACTTC. The variable domain in full, completed from reference TRBV5-4 and TRBJ2-5, reads ETGVTQSPTHLIKTRGQQVTLRCSSQSGHNTVSWYQQALGQGPQFIFQYYREEENGRGNFPPRFSGLQFPNYSSELNVNALELDDSALYLCASSSGGVGETQYFGPGTRLLVL.

The chain recombines TRBV6-2 or TRBV6-3 with TRBJ2-1; TRBD2 aligns across 9 bases. Unmatched junction bases numbered 9, after V lost 2 bases and J lost 10 bases. The CDR3 has 15 amino acids. CDR1 is MNHEY, CDR2 SVGEGT, per germline. CDR3 DNA sequence: TGTGCCAGCAGTTACGAGCGGGAGGACCGCAGGGAGCAGTTCTTC. This gives the protein CASSYEREDRREQFF.

This clonotype has a handful of counts. The chain is built from TRBV12-3 or TRBV12-4 and TRBJ2-2; D is ambiguous. The CDR3 spans 12 residues. Trimming shortened V by 6 bases and J by 8 bases, and 10 bases separated the two germline ends. The CDR3 DNA reads TGTGCCAGCAGGTTCGGTACAGGGGAGCTGTTTTTT. Protein: CASRFGTGELFF.

The chain is built from TRBV3-1 and TRBJ2-1; TRBD2 matches 11 bases. The CDR3 is made up of 15 amino acids. Germline-derived CDR1 and CDR2 are LGHDT and YNNKEL (reference sequence). Trimming removed 3 bases from V and 8 bases from J; junction bases left unmatched: 6. The CDR3 bases are TGTGCCAGCAGCCAGCCGGGACTAGCGGTCGATGAGCAGTTCTTC. This codes for CASSQPGLAVDEQFF.

CDR3 nucleotides: TGTGCCAGCAGCCAAGTTCTAGCGGGGACCTACGAGCAGTACTTC. It specifies CASSQVLAGTYEQYF. The chain recombines TRBV4-2 with TRBJ2-7; 9 positions match TRBD2. The CDR3 runs 15 residues. The germline gives CDR1 LGHNA, CDR2 YNFKEQ. V shed 1 base and J 2 bases; nucleotides not matched to a gene: 3.

This clonotype was observed a few times. The gene calls are TRBV10-3 and TRBJ1-1; tentatively, D is TRBD1 (5 bases). CDR3 length: 11 amino acids. Looked up from germline, CDR1 is ENHRY and CDR2 is SYGVKD. Trimming cost V 10 bases and J 4 bases, with 10 bases left between them. Here the CDR3 reads CATEQGTEAFF. CDR3 bases: TGTGCCACGGAGCAGGGCACTGAAGCTTTCTTT.

This chain uses TRBV12-3 or TRBV12-4 with TRBJ2-2; 10 bases fit TRBD1. J gave up 5 bases and V 8 bases, and 11 bases lay outside the gene matches. The CDR3 extends over 16 amino acids. CDR3 DNA sequence: TGTGCCAGCCAGCGGGACAGGGGAAGTTTAACCGGGGAGCTGTTTTTT. Translated, it gives CASQRDRGSLTGELFF.

The chain recombines TRBV25-1 with TRBJ1-5, with D unclear. CDR3 length: 15 residues. In germline, CDR1 is MGHDK, CDR2 SYGVNS. Trimming left V 4 bases short and J 3 bases short, with 13 bases between. The CDR3 sequence is CASSVNRADNQPQHF. The CDR3 DNA sequence: TGTGCCAGCAGTGTAAACCGGGCCGACAATCAGCCCCAGCATTTT.

This clonotype was counted only a few times. The chain joins TRBV19 to TRBJ2-3; the D gene is possibly TRBD2 (5 bases). The CDR3 extends over 15 amino acids. CDR1 is LNHDA and CDR2 is SQIVND in the germline V gene (reference sequence). V lost 2 bases to trimming and J lost 6 bases, with 15 bases between them. CDR3: CASSISRARGDTQYF. CDR3 nucleotide sequence: TGTGCCAGTAGTATATCCCGGGCGCGAGGGGATACGCAGTATTTT.

The genes are TRBV7-2 and TRBJ2-3; 11 bases fit TRBD2. From germline, CDR1 is SGHTA and CDR2 FQGNSA. Trimming took 5 bases from V and 4 from J; bases not matched to a gene: 8. This CDR3 is 16 amino acids long. The CDR3: CASSRDSGRASDTQYF. CDR3 DNA sequence: TGTGCCAGCAGCCGGGATAGCGGGAGGGCATCAGATACGCAGTATTTT. Together with reference TRBV7-2 and TRBJ2-3, the CDR3 gives the full variable domain: GAGVSQSPSNKVTEKGKDVELRCDPISGHTALYWYRQSLGQGLEFLIYFQGNSAPDKSGLPSDRFSAERTGGSVSTLTIQRTQQEDSAVYLCASSRDSGRASDTQYFGPGTRLTVL.

The rearrangement joins TRBV9 to TRBJ1-5, with D possibly being TRBD1 (5 bases). The germline V gene has CDR1 SGDLS and CDR2 YYNGEE. V lost 6 bases and J lost 0, with 10 bases in between. The CDR3 totals 14 residues. The CDR3 bases are TGTGCCAGCAACCGAGGGGATAGCAATCAGCCCCAGCATTTT. Translated: CASNRGDSNQPQHF.

This sequence joins TRBV29-1 and TRBJ2-7; a weak D match, TRBD1 (6 bases). Germline CDR1 SQVTM, CDR2 ANQGSEA. The CDR3 is made up of 15 amino acids. V gave up 2 bases and J gave up 3 bases, with 17 bases separating them. The CDR3 region is CSVESPEGEGYEQYF. The CDR3 DNA reads as TGCAGCGTTGAATCCCCCGAGGGGGAAGGCTACGAGCAGTACTTC.

This rearrangement joins TRBV18 to TRBJ1-1; TRBD1 matches 9 bases. The CDR3 extends over 18 amino acids. V was clipped by 1 base and J by 4 bases; unmatched bases: 13. From germline, CDR1 is KGHSH and CDR2 LQKENI. Here the CDR3 DNA reads TGTGCCAGCTCACCACTTCCCGGGAAGACAGGGGGTAGCACTGAAGCTTTCTTT. Translated, it gives CASSPLPGKTGGSTEAFF.

This clonotype was detected only a few times. The V call is TRBV5-1, the J call TRBJ1-5; 10 nucleotides line up with TRBD1. The CDR3 sequence is 14 residues long. Germline CDR1 and CDR2: SGHRS and YFSETQ. With V trimmed by 7 bases and J by 3 bases, 4 bases remained unmatched. CDR3 sequence reads: CASGTGDPNQPQHF. CDR3 nucleotide sequence: TGCGCCAGCGGGACAGGGGACCCCAATCAGCCCCAGCATTTT.